Below, 2 T cell receptor beta chains from the same sample are listed, as sequenced in a study of cytomegalovirus exposure and HLA in healthy donors. Method: immunoSEQ multiplex PCR; TCRdb's copy keeps in-frame clones and lacks some. This sample yields 150,000 to 200,000 clones, of which around four fifths are seen a single time; around 2.5% belongs to the top ten. The sequenced sample consisted of PBMCs. Source of these receptors: a man aged 25 to 45 in good health and CMV-seropositive.

The V and J genes are TRBV11-2 and TRBJ2-5; no clear D. Germline assignment: CDR1 SGHAT and CDR2 FQNNGV. The length of the CDR3 is 14 residues. Trimming cost V 5 bases and J 7 bases, with 17 bases left between them. As DNA, the CDR3 is TGTGCCAGCAGCCCGCGAATGTTGGTTGGGACCCAGTACTTC. Its protein product is CASSPRMLVGTQYF.

This sequence joins TRBV4-1 and TRBJ2-2; TRBD1 might be the D (5 bases). Between the trimmed V and J ends, which lost 3 bases and 1 base, there was a span of 15 bases. This CDR3 contains 17 residues. CDR1 and CDR2 (germline): MGHRA, YSYEKL. The CDR3 coding sequence is TGCGCCAGCAGCCACCCATGGGGCATAGGGAACACCGGGGAGCTGTTTTTT. It encodes CASSHPWGIGNTGELFF.